A selection of T cell receptor beta chains follows, all from one sample in a study of T cell responses to AZD1222 COVID-19 vaccine. Here immunoSEQ multiplex PCR was the method, and the copy in TCRdb shows in-frame clones only, minus some. The sample has under 200,000 clones; around 94% are singletons. The sample consisted of peripheral blood, taken on day 0 of AZD1222 vaccination. These receptors were obtained from an adult in good health. The CDR3 runs from the conserved cysteine through the conserved F or W. The order of the fields is J gene, D gene, V gene, clone size, CDR3 DNA, CDR3 protein. D genes are given only for firm matches. Only some rows state a clone size, as once, few, many or a class for expanded clones.

TRBJ2-1	TRBD2	TRBV3-1/TRBV3-2	once	TGTGCCAGCAGCCACCTCGAGGGACTAGCGGGAGTAGCGACGGACGTTGAGCAGTTCTTC	CASSHLEGLAGVATDVEQFF
TRBJ1-1	.	TRBV27	.	TGTGCCAGCACCACGGGGGGGGGATACACTGAAGCTTTCTTT	CASTTGGGYTEAFF
TRBJ1-1	.	TRBV19	.	TGTGCCAGTAGTATCGAGGGGGGAGGGTACACTGAAGCTTTCTTT	CASSIEGGGYTEAFF
TRBJ2-2	TRBD2	TRBV27	.	TGTGCCACAGCGGGGGTGAACACCGGGGAGCTGTTTTTT	CATAGVNTGELFF
TRBJ2-7	.	TRBV3-1/TRBV3-2	.	TGTGCCAGCAGCCAAGAGGGTTTGGGGGACGAGCAGTACTTC	CASSQEGLGDEQYF
TRBJ2-1	.	TRBV5-6	.	TGTGCCAGCAGCTTGTTTACGACCCCGAATGAGCAGTTCTTC	CASSLFTTPNEQFF
TRBJ2-6	.	TRBV9	.	TGTGCCAGCACTCCAGGGGCTGGGGCCAACGTCCTGACTTTC	CASTPGAGANVLTF
TRBJ1-4	TRBD1	TRBV28	.	TGTGCCAGCACTCTCGTACAGGGGAAAAATGAAAAACTGTTTTTT	CASTLVQGKNEKLFF
TRBJ1-6	TRBD1	TRBV9	.	TGTGCCAGCAGCTCTGGACAGGGTAGAATCATTTCACCCCTCCACTTT	CASSSGQGRIISPLHF
TRBJ1-1	.	TRBV19	.	TGTGCCAGTAGTATTGGGCGAAGGATTTCGAGCACTGAAGCTTTCTTT	CASSIGRRISSTEAFF
TRBJ2-5	.	TRBV5-1	.	TGCGCCAGCAGCTATACGGGGGCCGAGACCCAGTACTTC	CASSYTGAETQYF
TRBJ2-7	TRBD2	TRBV5-1	.	TGCGCCAGCTCGGGGGAGGGAGTTGTCTACGAGCAGTACTTC	CASSGEGVVYEQYF
TRBJ2-1	TRBD2	TRBV7-6	.	TGTGCCAGCAGCTCTCCCCGAGGGAGGGAGAGAAACAATGAGCAGTTCTTC	CASSSPRGRERNNEQFF
TRBJ1-2	.	TRBV3-1/TRBV3-2	.	TGTGCCAGCAGCCAAGATCTCTCGGCCCTGGGGGGTGGCTACACCTTC	CASSQDLSALGGGYTF
TRBJ1-2	.	TRBV29-1	.	TGCAGCGTTGAAGATCGACTGGACAGCTATGGCTACACCTTC	CSVEDRLDSYGYTF
TRBJ1-2	.	TRBV6-4	.	TGTGCCAGCAGTGACTCTGGCGGATTCACCTATGGCTACACCTTC	CASSDSGGFTYGYTF
TRBJ2-1	.	TRBV7-9	.	TGTGCCAGCAGCTCCTACAGGGATCAGTTCTTC	CASSSYRDQFF
TRBJ2-7	TRBD1	TRBV5-1	few	TGCGCCAGCCTATCCGGGACAGGGGCCTACGAGCAGTACTTC	CASLSGTGAYEQYF
TRBJ2-3	.	TRBV12-5	.	TGTGCTAGTGGCGGACCACGGGCAGATACGCAGTATTTT	CASGGPRADTQYF
TRBJ2-7	TRBD1	TRBV28	once	TGTGCCAGCCGGGACAGGTTTGTATACGAGCAGTACTTC	CASRDRFVYEQYF
TRBJ2-1	.	TRBV24-1	.	TGTGCCACCAGTGATGGGACCCGACCGTTCTTC	CATSDGTRPFF
TRBJ1-1	.	TRBV28	.	TGTGCCAGCAGTCTGGGGAGAACTGAAGCTTTCTTT	CASSLGRTEAFF
TRBJ1-1	.	TRBV12-3/TRBV12-4	once	TGTGCCAGCAGTTTTACGTCCTACACTGAAGCTTTCTTT	CASSFTSYTEAFF
TRBJ2-7	TRBD2	TRBV5-1	.	TGCGCCAGCAGCCCCCTGGTCGTCCGGGAGGACTCCTACGAGCAGTACTTC	CASSPLVVREDSYEQYF
TRBJ1-2	TRBD1	TRBV6-2/TRBV6-3	once	TGTGCCAGCAGTTACGGACTGGACAGGAGGGACTATGGCTACACCTTC	CASSYGLDRRDYGYTF
TRBJ1-4	.	TRBV28	.	TGTGCCAGCACCAAAGTGAGGGGTGAAAAACTGTTTTTT	CASTKVRGEKLFF
TRBJ1-1	.	TRBV11-2	.	TGTGCCAGCAGTCCTTCCTTCCCTTTCTTT	CASSPSFPFF
TRBJ1-5	.	TRBV19	once	TGTGCCGGGGGACCATTGGGCAATCAGCCCCAGCATTTT	CAGGPLGNQPQHF
TRBJ1-1	.	TRBV18	.	TGTGCCAGCTCACCACTCGACAGGCAAAACACTGAAGCTTTCTTT	CASSPLDRQNTEAFF
TRBJ1-2	.	TRBV6-5	.	TGTGCCACCTCCGGGCCCCTGGGGGCTAACTATGGCTACACCTTC	CATSGPLGANYGYTF
TRBJ2-3	TRBD2	TRBV7-2	.	TGTGCCAGCAGCTCGGGACTAGCGGGAGGCGGGCCGGGTACGCAGTATTTT	CASSSGLAGGGPGTQYF
TRBJ2-7	TRBD2	TRBV7-9	.	TGTGCCAGCAGCCGCCTAGCGGACGAGCAGTACTTC	CASSRLADEQYF
TRBJ2-4	.	TRBV28	once	TGTGCCAGCAGTATCCCCCGGGGAGCCAAAAACATTCAGTACTTC	CASSIPRGAKNIQYF
TRBJ1-2	.	TRBV11-2	few	TGTGCCAGCAGCCTAGATAAGACAGGCGGCTACACCTTC	CASSLDKTGGYTF
TRBJ1-3	.	TRBV9	.	TGTGCCAGCAGCGTAGCCGAAGGAAACACCATATATTTT	CASSVAEGNTIYF